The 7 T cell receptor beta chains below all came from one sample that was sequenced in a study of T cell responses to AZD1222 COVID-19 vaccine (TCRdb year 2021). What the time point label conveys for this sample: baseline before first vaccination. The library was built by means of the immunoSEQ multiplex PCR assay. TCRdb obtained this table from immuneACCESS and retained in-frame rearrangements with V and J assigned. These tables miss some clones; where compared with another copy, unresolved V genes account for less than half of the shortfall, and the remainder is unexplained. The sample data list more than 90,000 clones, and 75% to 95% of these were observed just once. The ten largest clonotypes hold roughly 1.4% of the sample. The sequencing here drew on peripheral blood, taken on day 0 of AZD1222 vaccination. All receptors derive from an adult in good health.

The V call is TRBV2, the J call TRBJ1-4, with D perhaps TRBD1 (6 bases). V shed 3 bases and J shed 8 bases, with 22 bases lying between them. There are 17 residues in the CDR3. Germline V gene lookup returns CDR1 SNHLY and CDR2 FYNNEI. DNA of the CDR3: TGTGCCAGCAGTGACCCCCGATTTGGGGGGCAGAGGGAAAAACTGTTTTTT. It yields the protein CASSDPRFGGQREKLFF.

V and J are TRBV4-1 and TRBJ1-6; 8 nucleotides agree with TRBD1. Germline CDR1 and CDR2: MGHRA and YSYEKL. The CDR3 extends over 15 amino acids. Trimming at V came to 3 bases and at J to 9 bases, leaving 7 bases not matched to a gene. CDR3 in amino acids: CASSHQQGGTSPLHF. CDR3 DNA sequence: TGCGCCAGCAGCCACCAACAGGGGGGGACTTCACCCCTCCACTTT.

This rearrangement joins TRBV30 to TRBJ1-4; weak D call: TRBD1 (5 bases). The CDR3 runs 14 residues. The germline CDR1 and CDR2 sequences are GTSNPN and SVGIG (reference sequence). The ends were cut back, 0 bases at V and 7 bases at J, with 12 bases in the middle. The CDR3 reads CAWSVLGGTEKLFF. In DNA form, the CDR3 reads TGTGCCTGGAGTGTACTCGGGGGGACTGAAAAACTGTTTTTT. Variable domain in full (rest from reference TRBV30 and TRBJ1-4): SQTIHQWPATLVQPVGSPLSLECTVEGTSNPNLYWYRQAAGRGLQLLFYSVGIGQISSEVPQNLSASRPQDRQFILSSKKLLLSDSGFYLCAWSVLGGTEKLFFGSGTQLSVL.

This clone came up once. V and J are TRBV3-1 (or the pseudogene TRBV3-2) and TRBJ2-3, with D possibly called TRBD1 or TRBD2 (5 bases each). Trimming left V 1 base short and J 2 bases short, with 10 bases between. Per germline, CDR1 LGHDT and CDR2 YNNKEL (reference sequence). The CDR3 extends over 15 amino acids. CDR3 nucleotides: TGTGCCAGCAGCCAAGTTTCGGGGCCCACAGATACGCAGTATTTT. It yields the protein CASSQVSGPTDTQYF.

The CDR3 DNA sequence: TGTGCCAGCAGCTTAGGGACAGAGTATGGCTACACCTTC. Its translation: CASSLGTEYGYTF. The chain is built from TRBV7-9 and TRBJ1-2; possible D gene TRBD1, 6 bases. CDR3 length: 13 amino acids. V lost 1 base and J 5 bases, leaving 8 bases between the germline ends. CDR1 and CDR2 (germline): SEHNR, FQNEAQ (reference sequence).

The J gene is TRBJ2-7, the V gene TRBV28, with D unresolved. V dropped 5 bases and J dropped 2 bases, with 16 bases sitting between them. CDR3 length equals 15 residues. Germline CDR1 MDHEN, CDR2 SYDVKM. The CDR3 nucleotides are TGTGCCAGCAGTCTGGGCCCGGCACCTACCTACGAGCAGTACTTC. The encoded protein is CASSLGPAPTYEQYF.

CDR3 coding DNA: TGTGCCAGCAGCCCTCAAGACTACGAGCAGTACTTC. Residues: CASSPQDYEQYF. The chain carries TRBV11-2 and TRBJ2-7; unclear D gene. The germline gives CDR1 SGHAT, CDR2 FQNNGV. The CDR3 has 12 residues. V lost 5 bases to trimming and J lost 3 bases, with 8 bases between them.